The T cell receptor beta chain described here comes from a study of blood T cell repertoires in COVID-19. Overall study: COVID-19 samples, acute and convalescent, were from the United States, Italy and Spain.

The V gene's germline CDR1 is LGHDT and CDR2 YNNKEL (reference sequence). This CDR3 spans 15 amino acids. The V end was cut by 1 base, the J end by 4 bases, with 10 bases between. Patients from Seattle were sampled longitudinally, starting during active infection. Per the original methods: For nucleated cells, counts were estimated from reference gene primer amplification. The protocol was immunoSEQ multiplex PCR, while the TCRdb copy is restricted to in-frame clones and leaves out a portion. The D gene and trimming were derived from the DNA, and the V and J assignments and clone size from that table. This table holds 330,000 or so clones, roughly 87% found once. This clone appeared a few times.

The origin of this receptor is a woman aged 60-70 years with COVID-19, enrolled during active disease. The rearrangement links TRBV3-1 (or the pseudogene TRBV3-2) to TRBJ2-2; D possibly corresponds to TRBD2 (5 bases). Sequences were obtained from peripheral blood. CDR3 residues: CASSQVWAGTGELFF. DNA for the CDR3: TGTGCCAGCAGCCAAGTCTGGGCGGGCACCGGGGAGCTGTTTTTT.